This T cell receptor beta chain was captured in a study of beta chain features in type 1 diabetes. Study outcomes and limitations: Possible PCR preference for shorter templates applied equally to patients and controls. For patients, the naive, central memory and Treg TCRB repertoires appeared more alike than for healthy donors. When Type 1 diabetes patients were examined, their TCRB CDR3s proved moderately but significantly shorter in all four CD4+ subsets.

As every portion of the isolated RNA was reverse transcribed, the sequencing read expressed TCRB transcripts. Assay: immunoSEQ multiplex PCR; the TCRdb copy retains only in-frame clones and omits some. Found here are 240,000 or so clones, 25% to 35% of them singletons; the top ten hold more than 3%. From germline, CDR1 is SEHNR and CDR2 FQNEAQ (reference sequence). V was clipped by 6 bases and J by 5 bases, with 11 bases between them. The CDR3 is 13 residues long. Sorting that relied on CD45RO/CCR7/CD25/CD127/CD95/CD27 yielded CD4+ naive, central memory, regulatory and stem cell-like memory cells. Many counts were recorded for this clone. The target antigen is unknown.

The TCR sequence derives from a man aged 25-45 years in good health. V usage is TRBV7-9 and J usage is TRBJ2-1; D gene unclear. The material sequenced was central memory CD4+ T cells from blood. In DNA form, the CDR3 reads TGTGCCAGCAGTCGCAGCCAAAACAATGAGCAGTTCTTC. Protein: CASSRSQNNEQFF. Looking up the rest from reference TRBV7-9 and TRBJ2-1 gives the full variable domain: DTGVSQNPRHKITKRGQNVTFRCDPISEHNRLYWYRQTLGQGPEFLTYFQNEAQLEKSRLLSDRFSAERPKGSFSTLEIQRTEQGDSAMYLCASSRSQNNEQFFGPGTRLTVL.